This T cell receptor beta chain was recovered during a study of T cell responses to AZD1222 COVID-19 vaccine. Findings of the study overall: Vaccine-related CD4 TCRs covered spike, predominating at 160-218 and 743-854. Donors in the cohort were predominantly white British and more often female, and clonal diversity was possibly underestimated.

The CDR3 is 17 residues long. The germline CDR1 and CDR2 sequences are LGHNT and FRNRAP. V was shortened by 6 bases and J by 6 bases, with 24 bases between the two germline ends. With respect to this clone: Its antigen is still unknown.

The assay was immunoSEQ multiplex PCR, and TCRdb's table has in-frame clones only and misses some. The sample consists of fewer than 100,000 clones, around nine tenths of them appearing once. The source was peripheral blood, collected on day 0 of AZD1222 vaccination. The rearrangement links TRBV12-5 to TRBJ2-1; a possible D gene is TRBD1 (7 bases). The source is an adult in good health. DNA for the CDR3: TGTGCTAGTGGCCTTGGTGCGGGACAGACGGATCGCAATGAGCAGTTCTTC. It yields the protein CASGLGAGQTDRNEQFF.